Below are 20 T cell receptor beta chains sequenced from a single sample in a study of blood T cell repertoires in COVID-19. Method: immunoSEQ multiplex PCR; TCRdb's copy keeps in-frame clones and lacks some. The repertoire has some 150,000 clones, roughly 74% of them found once; the top ten carry 11% to 15%. Sequenced: peripheral blood. All receptors come from a woman at least 80 years old with acute or convalescent COVID-19.

The J gene is TRBJ1-5, the V gene TRBV28; D might be TRBD1 (6 bases). Germline CDR1 is MDHEN and CDR2 is SYDVKM. CDR3 length: 12 amino acids. Trimming shortened V by 8 bases and J by 3 bases, and 8 bases separated the two germline ends. CDR3 residues: CASGGANQPQHF. DNA of the CDR3: TGTGCCAGCGGGGGCGCCAATCAGCCCCAGCATTTT.

The chain recombines TRBV7-6 with TRBJ2-1; weak D call: TRBD1 (5 bases). This CDR3 has 15 residues. V was trimmed by 4 bases and J by 0 bases, leaving 10 bases between them. CDR1 SGHVS and CDR2 FNYEAQ come from the germline V gene. CDR3 residues: CASSSGSSSYNEQFF. The CDR3 DNA reads as TGTGCCAGCAGCTCAGGGTCTAGCTCCTACAATGAGCAGTTCTTC.

The gene calls are TRBV6-1 and TRBJ2-1; 9 nucleotides agree with TRBD1. CDR3 length: 15 amino acids. The junction had 6 bases not matched to a gene; V was cut back by 3 bases and J by 6 bases. The V gene's germline CDR1 is MNHNS and CDR2 SASEGT. CDR3 bases: TGTGCCAGCAGTGAGGGGACAGGGACGTTCAATGAGCAGTTCTTC. It encodes CASSEGTGTFNEQFF.

This chain links TRBV6-5 with TRBJ1-1, with 8 bases fitting TRBD1. Germline V gene lookup returns CDR1 MNHEY and CDR2 SVGAGI. V lost 7 bases, J lost 6 bases, and 10 bases stayed unmatched. CDR3 length: 14 amino acids. The CDR3 nucleotides read TGTGCCAGCAACCTTTACAGGGGGGGCTCTGAAGCTTTCTTT. It is translated as CASNLYRGGSEAFF.

This clone has more than one count but fewer than ten. The V gene is TRBV6-5, the J gene TRBJ2-2; TRBD1 matches 8 bases. The CDR3 is 15 residues long. Germline CDR1 MNHEY, CDR2 SVGAGI. Trimming at V came to 6 bases and at J to 6 bases, leaving 9 bases not matched to a gene. The CDR3 loop reads CASSQTGEIAGELFF. The CDR3 DNA follows: TGTGCCAGCAGCCAGACAGGGGAAATTGCCGGGGAGCTGTTTTTT.

The chain recombines TRBV28 with TRBJ2-2; TRBD2 aligns across 12 bases. The J segment lost 7 bases and the V segment lost 8 bases, leaving 11 bases of the junction unmatched. The CDR3 contains 16 residues. Germline V gives CDR1 MDHEN, CDR2 SYDVKM. CDR3: CASLSMTSGSDGELFF. The CDR3 region has the DNA TGTGCCAGCCTCTCGATGACTAGCGGGAGTGACGGGGAGCTGTTTTTT.

The sample holds one count of this clone. Relative to the germline gene, one junction end is altered; a read error may explain this. The V gene is TRBV27, the J gene TRBJ2-2; 9 positions match TRBD1. This CDR3 is 15 amino acids long. The V gene's germline CDR1 is MNHEY and CDR2 SMNVEV (reference sequence). CDR3 residues: CASSSGTGNPGELFF. The CDR3 nucleotides read TGTGCCAGCAGTTCCGGGACAGGGAACCCCGGGGAGCTGTTTTTT.

The rearrangement joins TRBV3-1 (or the pseudogene TRBV3-2) to TRBJ2-5, with 7 bases that match TRBD1. The CDR3 has 16 amino acids. Per the germline V gene, CDR1 is LGHDT and CDR2 is YNNKEL (reference sequence). The trim removed 1 base at V and 5 bases at J, leaving 10 bases unmatched. In nucleotides, the CDR3 is TGTGCCAGCAGCCAAGGGGACAGATCCCGGGTGGAGACCCAGTACTTC. Protein product: CASSQGDRSRVETQYF.

On this clone: The sample contains more than one DNA sequence encoding this CDR3. V gene TRBV28 combines with J gene TRBJ1-5; 7 positions agree with TRBD1. V dropped 2 bases and J dropped 6; count of bases not matched to a gene: 4. This CDR3 is 14 amino acids long. From germline, CDR1 is MDHEN and CDR2 SYDVKM. This CDR3 is CASSLRQGGQPQHF. For the CDR3, the DNA is TGTGCCAGCAGTTTAAGGCAGGGGGGTCAGCCCCAGCATTTT.

The rearrangement joins TRBV19 to TRBJ1-1, with D uncertain. Germline lookup yields CDR1 LNHDA and CDR2 SQIVND (reference sequence). CDR3 length equals 14 residues. The V gene lost 3 bases and the J gene lost 0 bases, with 8 bases spanning the gap. In nucleotides, the CDR3 is TGTGCCAGTAGTATTGGCGGGGTGAACACTGAAGCTTTCTTT. This codes for CASSIGGVNTEAFF.

This clone was found a few times. The rearrangement links TRBV29-1 to TRBJ1-2; D gene ambiguous. V was cut by 6 bases and J by 2 bases, with 7 bases left in between. This CDR3 is 11 amino acids long. Germline V gene sequence: CDR1 SQVTM, CDR2 ANQGSEA. CDR3 protein: CSVRVNYGYTF. For the CDR3, the DNA is TGCAGCGTGAGAGTAAACTATGGCTACACCTTC.

The chain is built from TRBV15 and TRBJ1-1; 10 nucleotides align to TRBD1. V lost 0 bases and J lost 10; bases outside the gene matches: 14. Germline V gene sequence: CDR1 LNHNV, CDR2 YYDKDF (reference sequence). CDR3 length equals 17 residues. CDR3 protein: CATSRDRDRGRPDGAFF. The CDR3 nucleotides are TGTGCCACCAGCAGAGATCGAGACAGGGGGCGCCCCGATGGAGCTTTCTTT.

The chain uses TRBV5-1 and TRBJ1-1, with 9 bases aligning to TRBD1. V shed 5 bases and J 7 bases; nucleotides not matched to a gene: 6. Germline V CDR1 and CDR2: SGHRS, YFSETQ. This CDR3 comprises 13 residues. The CDR3 loop reads CASRGTGLDEAFF. In nucleotides, the CDR3 is TGCGCCAGCAGAGGGACAGGGTTAGATGAAGCTTTCTTT.

There are a few counts of this clone. This chain uses TRBV7-9 with TRBJ2-7; 14 bases are shared with TRBD2. The CDR3 covers 16 residues. CDR1 and CDR2 (germline): SEHNR, FQNEAQ (reference sequence). The V segment lost 4 bases and the J segment 9 bases; nucleotides outside the gene matches: 11. For the CDR3, the DNA is TGTGCCAGCAGCTCCCCGACTAGCGGGGGGGTTCCGGGGCAGTACTTC. Residues: CASSSPTSGGVPGQYF. The whole variable domain, remainder taken from reference TRBV7-9 and TRBJ2-7, is DTGVSQNPRHKITKRGQNVTFRCDPISEHNRLYWYRQTLGQGPEFLTYFQNEAQLEKSRLLSDRFSAERPKGSFSTLEIQRTEQGDSAMYLCASSSPTSGGVPGQYFGPGTRLTVT.

The gene calls are TRBV19 and TRBJ1-2; 10 bases map to TRBD1. The CDR3 is 14 amino acids. Trimming cost V 4 bases and J 5 bases; bases outside gene matches: 4. The germline gives CDR1 LNHDA, CDR2 SQIVND (reference sequence). CDR3 DNA sequence: TGTGCCAGTAGTAAGACAGGGGGCTTGTATGGCTACACCTTC. Translation gives CASSKTGGLYGYTF.

This clone was counted a single time. The chain has TRBV28 and TRBJ1-1; TRBD1 matches 9 bases. This CDR3 has 14 amino acids. J was trimmed by 11 bases and V by 2 bases; bases with no gene match: 9. The germline CDR1 and CDR2 sequences are MDHEN and SYDVKM. The CDR3 spells CASSLKSGQGSAFF. The CDR3, as DNA: TGTGCCAGCAGTTTAAAATCGGGACAGGGTAGTGCTTTCTTT.

The chain carries TRBV28 and TRBJ2-3; 10 bases fit TRBD2. In germline, CDR1 is MDHEN, CDR2 SYDVKM. J lost 5 bases, V lost 5 bases, and 13 bases had no gene match. The CDR3 extends over 17 amino acids. CDR3 loop: CASSDPSGRVWGDTQYF. The CDR3 DNA reads as TGTGCCAGCAGTGACCCAAGCGGGAGGGTTTGGGGAGATACGCAGTATTTT.

The J gene is TRBJ2-7, the V gene TRBV7-9; tentatively, D is TRBD2 (6 bases). The V gene's germline CDR1 is SEHNR and CDR2 FQNEAQ (reference sequence). This CDR3 has 13 residues. The V gene lost 0 bases and the J gene lost 6 bases, with 9 bases spanning the gap. The CDR3 DNA sequence: TGTGCCAGCAGCTTAGCGAACGGGGGCGAGCAGTACTTC. As protein: CASSLANGGEQYF.

J is TRBJ1-2 and V is TRBV6-1; D perhaps matches TRBD1 (5 bases). The CDR3 has 13 amino acids. V lost 3 bases to trimming and J lost 4 bases, with 9 bases between them. The germline CDR1 and CDR2 sequences are MNHNS and SASEGT. The CDR3 here is CASSDDSFYGYTF. CDR3 in DNA: TGTGCCAGCAGTGATGACAGCTTCTATGGCTACACCTTC.

This chain links TRBV21-1 with TRBJ1-2. TRBV21-1 is deemed a pseudogene. The length of the CDR3 is 11 residues. CDR3 protein: CASAVSYGYTF. For the CDR3, the DNA is TGTGCCAGCGCGGTTTCATATGGCTACACCTTC.